This T cell receptor beta chain was sequenced during a study of T cell responses to AZD1222 COVID-19 vaccine. V gave up 6 bases and J gave up 4 bases; unmatched junction bases: 8. The CDR3 spans 15 residues. Germline-derived CDR1 and CDR2 are MNHEY and SVGAGI. Some clones are missing from TCRdb's copy, which holds only in-frame ones; the method was immunoSEQ multiplex PCR. The data hold approximately 110,000 clones, with roughly 90% observed a single time. This TCR derives from an adult in good health. The chain is built from TRBV6-5 and TRBJ2-2, with 7 bases lining up with TRBD1. Material: peripheral blood, obtained on day 0 of AZD1222 vaccination. The DNA for the CDR3 is TGTGCCAGCAGCAAAACCGGGACAGCCACCGGGGAGCTGTTTTTT. Its protein product is CASSKTGTATGELFF.